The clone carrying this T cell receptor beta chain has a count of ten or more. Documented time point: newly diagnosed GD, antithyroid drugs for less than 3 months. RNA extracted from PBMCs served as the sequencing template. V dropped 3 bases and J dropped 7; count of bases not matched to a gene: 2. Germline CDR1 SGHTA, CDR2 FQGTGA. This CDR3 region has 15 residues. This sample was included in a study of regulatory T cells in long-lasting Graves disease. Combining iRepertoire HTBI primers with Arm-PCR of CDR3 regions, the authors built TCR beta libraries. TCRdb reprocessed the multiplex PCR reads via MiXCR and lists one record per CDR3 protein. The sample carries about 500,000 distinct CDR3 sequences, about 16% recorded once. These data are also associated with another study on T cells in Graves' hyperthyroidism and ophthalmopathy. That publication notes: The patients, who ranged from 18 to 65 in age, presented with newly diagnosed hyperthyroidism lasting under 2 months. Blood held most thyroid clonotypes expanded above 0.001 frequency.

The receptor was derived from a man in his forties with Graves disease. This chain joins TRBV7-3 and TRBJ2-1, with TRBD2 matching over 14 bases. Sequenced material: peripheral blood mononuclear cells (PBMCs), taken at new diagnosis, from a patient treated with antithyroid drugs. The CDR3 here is CASSFGLAGGNEQFF. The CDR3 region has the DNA TGTGCCAGCAGCTTCGGACTAGCGGGAGGTAATGAGCAGTTCTTC.